Listed here are 26 T cell receptor beta chains from one sample, sequenced in a study of blood T cell repertoires in COVID-19. Assay used: immunoSEQ multiplex PCR; TCRdb lists only in-frame clones, some missing. Of approximately 250,000 clones in the sample, 70% to 90% were seen once. Sequencing was performed on peripheral blood. All receptors derive from a man aged 30 to 45 with active or convalescent COVID-19.

This rearrangement joins TRBV5-5 to TRBJ2-1, with D perhaps TRBD2 (6 bases). Germline V gives CDR1 SGHKS, CDR2 YYEKEE (reference sequence). The CDR3 sequence is 16 residues long. V was cut by 1 base and J by 0 bases, with 11 bases left in between. The CDR3 protein is CASSLSVAASYNEQFF. CDR3 nucleotides: TGTGCCAGCAGCTTGAGTGTAGCGGCCTCCTACAATGAGCAGTTCTTC.

CDR3 sequence: CASSSVRTRSMNTEAFF. The CDR3 nucleotides are TGCGCCAGCAGCTCAGTTCGGACACGGAGTATGAACACTGAAGCTTTCTTT. The genes are TRBV4-1 and TRBJ1-1, with TRBD1 as a possible D gene (5 bases). Deletions cut 5 bases from V and 0 bases from J, with 19 bases between. In germline, CDR1 is MGHRA, CDR2 YSYEKL. CDR3 size: 17 residues.

This clone has more than one count but fewer than ten. J is TRBJ1-6 and V is TRBV2; the D is unclear. V was pared by 6 bases and J by 6 bases, with 15 bases between. This CDR3 region has 15 residues. Germline V gene data show CDR1 as SNHLY and CDR2 as FYNNEI. The CDR3 bases are TGTGCCAGCAGGGAGAAGGAACGTATTAATTCACCCCTCCACTTT. It translates to CASREKERINSPLHF.

This chain connects TRBV7-9 to TRBJ2-5; tentative D call: TRBD1 (6 bases). V lost 1 base and J 2 bases, leaving 8 bases between the germline ends. From germline, CDR1 is SEHNR and CDR2 FQNEAQ (reference sequence). CDR3 length: 14 residues. The CDR3 nucleotides read TGTGCCAGCAGCTTAGGCCAGGGGCAAGAGACCCAGTACTTC. Its translation: CASSLGQGQETQYF.

The chain combines TRBV5-1 with TRBJ2-1; 10 bases line up with TRBD2. The CDR3 contains 14 residues. Germline assignment: CDR1 SGHRS and CDR2 YFSETQ. The junction had 4 bases not matched to a gene; V was cut back by 2 bases and J by 8 bases. This chain's CDR3 is CASSLSGGEHEQFF. In DNA form, the CDR3 reads TGCGCCAGCAGCTTAAGCGGGGGGGAACATGAGCAGTTCTTC.

The chain joins TRBV6-1 to TRBJ1-4, with D tentatively TRBD1 (6 bases). Trimming stripped 2 bases from V and 5 bases from J, with 15 bases between. Germline CDR1 MNHNS, CDR2 SASEGT. The CDR3 is made up of 16 amino acids. CDR3 in amino acids: CASSELGTPANEKLFF. CDR3 nucleotide sequence: TGTGCCAGCAGTGAACTGGGGACACCCGCAAATGAAAAACTGTTTTTT.

This chain links TRBV2 with TRBJ2-7; 10 bases fit TRBD1. V lost 4 bases to trimming and J lost 3 bases; unmatched junction nucleotides: 6. The CDR3 extends over 15 amino acids. Germline V gene data show CDR1 as SNHLY and CDR2 as FYNNEI. The CDR3 region has the DNA TGTGCCAGCAGTGTAGGACAGGGGGGTTACTACGAGCAGTACTTC. Its protein is CASSVGQGGYYEQYF.

The J gene is TRBJ2-3, the V gene TRBV19, with D possibly TRBD2 on 6 matching bases. Trimming pared 8 bases from V and 4 bases from J, leaving 16 bases between. The CDR3 length is 14 residues. Germline CDR1 and CDR2: LNHDA and SQIVND (reference sequence). Here the CDR3 reads CASGDSGVADTQYF. DNA for the CDR3: TGTGCCAGTGGGGATTCGGGGGTTGCAGATACGCAGTATTTT.

This clone showed up just a few times. This rearrangement joins TRBV3-1 (or the pseudogene TRBV3-2) to TRBJ2-3; D ambiguous. There are 15 residues in the CDR3. Germline V gene data show CDR1 as LGHDT and CDR2 as YNNKEL (reference sequence). Trimming removed 3 bases at V and 6 bases at J, with 16 bases between. The CDR3 coding sequence is TGTGCCAGCAGCCAGTTTACCAACAGCAGGGATACGCAGTATTTT. It yields the protein CASSQFTNSRDTQYF.

The V call is TRBV4-1, the J call TRBJ2-7; D possibly corresponds to TRBD2 (5 bases). The CDR3 has 15 amino acids. Germline loops: CDR1 MGHRA, CDR2 YSYEKL. V lost 0 bases, J lost 4 bases, and 13 bases lay in between. CDR3 amino acids: CASSQEGERSYEQYF. The CDR3 bases are TGCGCCAGCAGCCAAGAGGGCGAGCGGAGTTACGAGCAGTACTTC.

This clone was observed a handful of times. J is TRBJ1-1 and V is TRBV7-9, with TRBD1 matching over 10 bases. The CDR3 extends over 15 amino acids. Trimming cost V 8 bases and J 5 bases; bases outside gene matches: 11. Germline V lookup: CDR1 SEHNR, CDR2 FQNEAQ (reference sequence). CDR3 coding DNA: TGTGCCAGCTACCAGACAGGGGGCGCGAGAACTGAAGCTTTCTTT. Encoded protein: CASYQTGGARTEAFF.

Here the CDR3 reads CAWSQGLAVETQYF. In DNA form, the CDR3 reads TGTGCCTGGAGTCAGGGACTGGCGGTGGAGACCCAGTACTTC. The chain uses TRBV30 and TRBJ2-5; D is possibly TRBD2 (6 bases). Germline V gene lookup returns CDR1 GTSNPN and CDR2 SVGIG (reference sequence). The CDR3 has 14 amino acids. Trimming took off 2 bases at V and 5 bases at J, with 15 bases between the two ends.

The rearrangement links TRBV9 to TRBJ2-3, with 9 bases lining up with TRBD2. Germline V CDR1 and CDR2: SGDLS, YYNGEE. V lost 2 bases to trimming and J lost 5 bases; unmatched junction nucleotides: 3. The CDR3 consists of 14 residues. The DNA of the CDR3 is TGTGCCAGCAGCGTGGCGGGGGGGAGAGATACGCAGTATTTT. This encodes CASSVAGGRDTQYF.

The V and J genes are TRBV5-1 and TRBJ2-7, with 8 bases that match TRBD2. CDR3 size: 14 residues. Trimming removed 0 bases from V and 11 bases from J; junction bases left unmatched: 10. Germline V CDR1 and CDR2: SGHRS, YFSETQ. In DNA, the CDR3 is TGCGCCAGCAGCTTGGCCGGGGGGGAGGATATTAAGTACTTC. This translates into CASSLAGGEDIKYF.

The chain employs TRBV10-3 and TRBJ1-1; D gene ambiguous. V was clipped by 0 bases and J by 0 bases, with 14 bases between them. This CDR3 is 17 amino acids long. The germline V gene has CDR1 ENHRY and CDR2 SYGVKD. The CDR3 bases are TGTGCCATCAGTGAGTCGATCACGGGGAGGATGAACACTGAAGCTTTCTTT. It encodes CAISESITGRMNTEAFF.

The DNA for the CDR3 is TGTGCCAGCAGCTGGAGGACAGGGGGCAATGAGCAGTTCTTC. Amino acids: CASSWRTGGNEQFF. The chain is built from TRBV5-5 and TRBJ2-1, with TRBD1 matching over 10 bases. Losses at the gene ends were 3 bases for V and 6 bases for J; bases not matched to a gene: 3. The CDR3 spans 14 residues. From germline, CDR1 is SGHKS and CDR2 YYEKEE (reference sequence). The full variable domain, in which reference TRBV5-5 and TRBJ2-1 provide the parts outside the CDR3, is DAGVTQSPTHLIKTRGQQVTLRCSPISGHKSVSWYQQVLGQGPQFIFQYYEKEERGRGNFPDRFSARQFPNYSSELNVNALLLGDSALYLCASSWRTGGNEQFFGPGTRLTVL.

The CDR3, as DNA: TGTGCCTGGAGTGCCCCCTTAGCGGGGGGTCCCAATGAGCAGTTCTTC. It translates to CAWSAPLAGGPNEQFF. The chain joins TRBV30 to TRBJ2-1; 10 bases align to TRBD2. In germline, CDR1 is GTSNPN, CDR2 SVGIG (reference sequence). The CDR3 totals 16 residues. V trimming: 1 base; J trimming: 6 bases; junction bases outside the gene matches: 9.

The rearrangement joins TRBV15 to TRBJ2-7; TRBD2 is a possible D gene (5 bases). The CDR3 consists of 14 residues. The V end was cut by 1 base, the J end by 1 base, with 8 bases between. Germline lookup yields CDR1 LNHNV and CDR2 YYDKDF (reference sequence). The CDR3 nucleotides are TGTGCCACCAGCAGAGGTGAGGGTTCCTACGAGCAGTACTTC. Amino acid sequence: CATSRGEGSYEQYF.

This chain uses TRBV27 with TRBJ2-7; a possible D gene is TRBD1 (6 bases). This CDR3 is 14 amino acids long. Germline loops: CDR1 MNHEY, CDR2 SMNVEV (reference sequence). The V end lost 6 bases, the J end lost 5 bases, and 17 bases lay between the germline ends. The CDR3 sequence: CASRPSGGGHEQYF. CDR3 in DNA: TGTGCCAGCAGACCCTCCGGTGGGGGCCACGAGCAGTACTTC.

The genes are TRBV7-9 and TRBJ2-2; 7 bases match TRBD1. Germline values: CDR1 SEHNR, CDR2 FQNEAQ (reference sequence). The V gene end was trimmed by 5 bases and the J gene end by 4 bases; junction bases not matched to a gene: 16. The CDR3 covers 18 residues. The CDR3 sequence: CASSRRQGEKLGTGELFF. The CDR3 DNA reads as TGTGCCAGCAGCCGAAGACAGGGTGAAAAGTTGGGCACCGGGGAGCTGTTTTTT.

V is TRBV4-1 and J is TRBJ2-5, with 10 bases aligning to TRBD2. Germline trimming cut 3 bases from V and 4 bases from J; bases unmatched to any gene: 14. Germline CDR1 reads MGHRA; CDR2 reads YSYEKL. CDR3 length: 18 residues. Here the CDR3 DNA reads TGCGCCAGCAGCCACCGGATGACCAGCGGGGGGGAAATAGAGACCCAGTACTTC. The encoded protein is CASSHRMTSGGEIETQYF.

This clone has a handful of counts. Here the CDR3 DNA reads TGTGCCAGCCAACGGGGTAATACTAATGAAAAACTGTTTTTT. Amino acid sequence: CASQRGNTNEKLFF. V gene TRBV18 combines with J gene TRBJ1-4; D gene uncertain. Germline lookup yields CDR1 KGHSH and CDR2 LQKENI. The length of the CDR3 is 14 residues. Trimming removed 8 bases from V and 2 bases from J, with 12 bases in between. Using reference TRBV18 and TRBJ1-4 for the parts outside the CDR3, the full variable domain is NAGVMQNPRHLVRRRGQEARLRCSPMKGHSHVYWYRQLPEEGLKFMVYLQKENIIDESGMPKERFSAEFPKEGPSILRIQQVVRGDSAAYFCASQRGNTNEKLFFGSGTQLSVL.

The rearrangement uses TRBV29-1 and TRBJ1-2; 8 positions match TRBD1. V shed 7 bases, J shed 8 bases, and the junction held 12 bases outside the gene matches. The CDR3 has 13 residues. Germline CDR1 is SQVTM and CDR2 is ANQGSEA. The CDR3 region is CSAKDRASWGYTF. The CDR3 DNA reads TGCAGCGCAAAGGACAGGGCGAGTTGGGGCTACACCTTC.

CDR3 in amino acids: CASSQNPPGALGTANYEQYF. The DNA for the CDR3 is TGTGCCAGCAGTCAAAATCCTCCCGGGGCCCTGGGGACAGCTAACTACGAGCAGTACTTC. The J gene is TRBJ2-7, the V gene TRBV6-6; 7 bases fit TRBD1. This CDR3 has 20 residues. V trimming: 5 bases; J trimming: 3 bases; junction bases outside the gene matches: 25. CDR1 and CDR2 from the germline V gene are MNHNY and SVGAGI (reference sequence).

This rearrangement joins TRBV4-2 to TRBJ2-1; tentatively, D is TRBD2 (5 bases). Germline lookup yields CDR1 LGHNA and CDR2 YNFKEQ. The CDR3 spans 16 residues. V was pared by 4 bases and J by 10 bases, with 23 bases between. The CDR3 here is CASSPQENSEVLEQFF. The CDR3 nucleotides read TGTGCCAGCAGCCCCCAAGAAAATAGCGAGGTATTAGAGCAGTTCTTC.

V gene TRBV7-9 combines with J gene TRBJ2-7; possibly TRBD2 for D (5 bases). From germline, CDR1 is SEHNR and CDR2 FQNEAQ (reference sequence). Trimming stripped 0 bases from V and 7 bases from J, with 10 bases between. The CDR3 has 13 residues. This CDR3 is CASSLALSGEQYF. CDR3 DNA sequence: TGTGCCAGCAGCTTAGCCCTGTCGGGGGAGCAGTACTTC.